The 9 T cell receptor beta chains presented below share a single source sample, sequenced in a study of early T cells in non-severe SARS-CoV-2 infection. TCRdb ran MiXCR on the 5' RACE reads and lists one entry per CDR3 protein. The repertoire has around 40,000 distinct CDR3 sequences, about 6% of them found once; the top ten carry approximately 5%. Input material: whole blood. The origin of the receptors is an adult who was a healthcare worker with PCR-confirmed SARS-CoV-2 infection or an uninfected control (not recorded which).

This clonotype was seen at least ten times. V gene TRBV5-1 combines with J gene TRBJ2-3; 8 bases match TRBD1. CDR1 and CDR2 from the germline V gene are SGHRS and YFSETQ. Trimming at V came to 4 bases and at J to 7 bases, leaving 17 bases not matched to a gene. The CDR3 runs to 17 residues. CDR3 protein: CASSRMIVGQGTNTQYF. The CDR3 nucleotides read TGCGCCAGCAGCCGGATGATCGTAGGACAGGGAACAAATACGCAGTATTTT.

This clonotype occurred a few times. The V gene is TRBV4-1, the J gene TRBJ2-6; 8 positions agree with TRBD1. There are 18 residues in the CDR3. V trimming: 3 bases; J trimming: 2 bases; junction bases outside the gene matches: 9. CDR1 and CDR2 from the germline V gene are MGHRA and YSYEKL. Here the CDR3 DNA reads TGCGCCAGCAGCCACTTCGACAGGGGCGAAGCTGGGGCCAACGTCCTGACTTTC. Amino acids: CASSHFDRGEAGANVLTF.

The J gene is TRBJ1-1, the V gene TRBV5-1, with D maybe TRBD1 (6 bases). V was cut by 2 bases and J by 1 base, with 15 bases left in between. Germline-derived CDR1 and CDR2 are SGHRS and YFSETQ. The CDR3 sequence is 16 residues long. The CDR3 here is CASSFVGGAGNTEAFF. The CDR3 DNA reads as TGCGCCAGCAGCTTTGTTGGGGGGGCCGGGAACACTGAAGCTTTCTTT.

This clonotype was detected ten times or more. The junction and the germline gene differ at one end; a read error may be behind it. This chain links TRBV25-1 with TRBJ1-1, with 8 bases matching TRBD1. The CDR3 loop spans 14 amino acids. Germline V gene sequence: CDR1 MGHDK, CDR2 SYGVNS. This CDR3 is CASSEPGGGTESFF. CDR3 DNA: TGTGCCAGCAGTGAACCAGGGGGCGGAACTGAATCTTTCTTT.

This clonotype was counted many times. J is TRBJ2-7 and V is TRBV28, with unresolved D. With 1 base removed from V and 0 bases from J, the gap between germline ends came to 10 bases. This CDR3 is 15 amino acids long. Germline V gene lookup returns CDR1 MDHEN and CDR2 SYDVKM. CDR3 protein: CASSLLDGSSYEQYF. In nucleotides, the CDR3 is TGTGCCAGCAGTTTATTGGACGGCAGCTCCTACGAGCAGTACTTC.

This clonotype has at least ten counts. The chain links TRBV11-2 to TRBJ2-1, with TRBD2 as a possible D gene (6 bases). This CDR3 is built from 18 residues. Trimming took 0 bases from V and 0 from J, leaving 15 bases between them. Germline V lookup: CDR1 SGHAT, CDR2 FQNNGV. DNA for the CDR3: TGTGCCAGCAGCTTAGATGTGGTAGGACTACCCTCCTACAATGAGCAGTTCTTC. This translates into CASSLDVVGLPSYNEQFF.

This clonotype was detected only a few times. The chain carries TRBV29-1 and TRBJ2-1; TRBD1 or TRBD2 may be the D gene (5 bases each). This CDR3 comprises 15 residues. CDR1 is SQVTM and CDR2 is ANQGSEA in the germline V gene. Trimming removed 3 bases at V and 4 bases at J, with 16 bases between. The CDR3 DNA follows: TGCAGCGTTGACACACCCGGGACCGTGTACAATGAGCAGTTCTTC. It specifies CSVDTPGTVYNEQFF.

This clonotype has just a few counts. V gene TRBV2 combines with J gene TRBJ2-4, with 7 bases fitting TRBD2. The germline CDR1 and CDR2 sequences are SNHLY and FYNNEI. The CDR3 has 13 residues. V lost 4 bases to trimming and J lost 5 bases; unmatched junction nucleotides: 2. In DNA, the CDR3 is TGTGCCAGCAGTGCTAGCGGTCAAAACATTCAGTACTTC. Encoded protein: CASSASGQNIQYF.

This clonotype came up many times. The chain has TRBV6-5 and TRBJ1-1, with TRBD1 matching over 7 bases. V lost 6 bases and J lost 4; bases outside the gene matches: 5. Germline CDR1 and CDR2: MNHEY and SVGAGI. The CDR3 length is 13 residues. The CDR3, as DNA: TGTGCCAGCAGGCGGGACAGCCTCACTGAAGCTTTCTTT. Protein sequence: CASRRDSLTEAFF.